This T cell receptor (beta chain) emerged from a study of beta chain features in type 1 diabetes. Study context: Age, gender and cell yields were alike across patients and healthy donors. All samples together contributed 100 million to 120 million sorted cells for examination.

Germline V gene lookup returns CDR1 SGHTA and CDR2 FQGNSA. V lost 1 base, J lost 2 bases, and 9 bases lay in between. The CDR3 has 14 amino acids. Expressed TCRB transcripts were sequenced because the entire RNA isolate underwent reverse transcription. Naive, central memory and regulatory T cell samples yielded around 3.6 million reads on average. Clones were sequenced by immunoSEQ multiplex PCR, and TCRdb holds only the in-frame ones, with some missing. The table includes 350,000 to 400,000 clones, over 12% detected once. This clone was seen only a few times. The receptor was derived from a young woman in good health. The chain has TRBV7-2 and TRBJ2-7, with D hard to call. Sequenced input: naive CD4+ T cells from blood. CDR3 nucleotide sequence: TGTGCCAGCAGCTTAGTCCCACTTGCCTACGAGCAGTACTTC. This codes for CASSLVPLAYEQYF.